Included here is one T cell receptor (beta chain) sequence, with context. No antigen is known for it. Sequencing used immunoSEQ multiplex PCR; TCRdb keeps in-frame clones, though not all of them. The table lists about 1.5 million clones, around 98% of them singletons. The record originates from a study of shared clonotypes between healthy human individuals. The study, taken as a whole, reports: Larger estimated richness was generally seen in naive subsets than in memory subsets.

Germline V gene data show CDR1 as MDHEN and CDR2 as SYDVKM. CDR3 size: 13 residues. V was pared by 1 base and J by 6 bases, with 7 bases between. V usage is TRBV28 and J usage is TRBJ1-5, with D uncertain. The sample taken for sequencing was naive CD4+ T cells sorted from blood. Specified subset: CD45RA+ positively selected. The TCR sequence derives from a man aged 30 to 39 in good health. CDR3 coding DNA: TGTGCCAGCAGTTTATCGGGGAGTCAGCCCCAGCATTTT. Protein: CASSLSGSQPQHF. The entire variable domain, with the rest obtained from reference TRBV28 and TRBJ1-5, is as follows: DVKVTQSSRYLVKRTGEKVFLECVQDMDHENMFWYRQDPGLGLRLIYFSYDVKMKEKGDIPEGYSVSREKKERFSLILESASTNQTSMYLCASSLSGSQPQHFGDGTRLSIL.